This record covers a single T cell receptor beta chain. This clonotype was counted between two and nine times. Its antigen specificity is not known. Base quality data are lacking; no much larger clone is found one base away. The sample belongs to a study of identical twins (dated by TCRdb to about 2016). General notes on the study: TCR alpha and beta repertoires from monozygotic twins, unrelated adults of various ages and cord blood were deep-sequenced to test whether fetal clonotypes persist. To rule out contamination, the twin experiments were replicated at different times with different library preparation protocols. Overall study results and their limits: Compared with coincidental sharing between unrelated individuals, out-of-frame TCR alpha sequences shared between twins had an excess of sequences with low generation probability. Invariant T cells such as MAIT and iNKT could partly confound zero-insertion analyses, though diverse VJ usage argued against this for most clonotypes. Fewer insertions were carried by abundant cord blood beta clonotypes; a weaker similar trend was observed in young adult naive repertoires, while no such trend was observed in memory repertoires. Recombination models systematically underestimated out-of-frame TCR alpha sharing in monozygotic twins but agreed with sharing between unrelated individuals. In beta out-of-frame sequences, excess twin sharing was weaker, because having fewer shared sequences lowered the signal-to-noise ratio. Because the same donors could not be followed over many years, conclusions were based on cross-sectional statistical analysis.

Every donor in the study was a healthy Caucasian. Three unrelated non-twin adults were also sequenced: a male aged 18 to 30, a male aged 50 to 60 and a female aged 50 to 60. Miltenyi CD45RO+ enrichment and human naive T-cell isolation kits were used to isolate memory (CD45RO+) and naive T cells from PBMC. Deletion took 3 bases off V and 2 bases off J, with a span of 8 bases between the germline ends. From a lookup of the germline V gene, CDR1 and CDR2 are KGHSH and LQKENI. CDR3 length: 13 amino acids, cysteine to phenylalanine. The retained sequence is limited to the CDR3, 39 bases, with the frame set at the first base. Libraries were made using 5' RACE. The sample was run on an Illumina HiSeq 2000. A universal primer binding site was introduced by template switching, and a unique molecular identifier was present in the final cDNA, enabling accurate counting of TCR cDNA molecules. Specific primers in the conserved constant-segment region were used to synthesize first-strand cDNA for TCR alpha and beta chains. To control for contamination, every cDNA library carried two barcodes: a SMART-Mk sample barcode plus Illumina barcodes. TruSeq adapter sequences along with Illumina sample barcodes were introduced in two successive PCR steps. The Illumina HiSeq platform was used with custom primers to sequence TCR alpha and beta cDNA libraries. In the original analysis: MiGEC was used to process raw reads and extract unique molecular identifiers, and MiXCR was used to find CDR3 positions. Recombination models were inferred per individual with the repgenHMM and IGoR tools using an EM algorithm. Shared clonotypes were analyzed with the tcR package in R, and sharing was normalized by the product of cloneset sizes. To study raw recombination free of thymic and clonal selection effects, out-of-frame nonproductive sequences were analyzed. Through fastp at Q25 and MiXCR, TCRdb rebuilt clones from the public reads, retaining in-frame beta chains. A single entry per CDR3 protein holds the most common genes and DNA from its merged rows. Clone size and V and J calls follow TCRdb, not the original study. In this sample the table shows about 450,000 distinct CDR3 sequences, around 20% of which occur a single time. The ten most abundant clones make up approximately 12% of the sample.

The sample taken for sequencing was naive T cells sorted from blood. In light of the paper, this sample's cell subset or site label describes: cells isolated with a human naive T-cell isolation kit. The sequence joins TRBV18 to TRBJ2-7, with TRBD2 as a weak D call on 5 bases. This TCR came from a man aged 50 or older in good health. CDR3 protein: CASSPGEPYEQYF. The sequenced DNA: TGTGCCAGCTCACCGGGAGAACCCTACGAGCAGTACTTC. This CDR3, with the reference TRBV18 and TRBJ2-7 proteins standing in past its ends, gives the full variable domain NAGVMQNPRHLVRRRGQEARLRCSPMKGHSHVYWYRQLPEEGLKFMVYLQKENIIDESGMPKERFSAEFPKEGPSILRIQQVVRGDSAAYFCASSPGEPYEQYFGPGTRLTVT.